These T cell receptor beta chains were read from a single sample in a study of T cell responses to AZD1222 COVID-19 vaccine. Sequenced by immunoSEQ multiplex PCR; TCRdb stores in-frame clones only, minus some. Altogether more than 95,000 clones are present, 70% to 90% being singletons, with the ten largest covering 3.5% to 5%. The sequencing used peripheral blood, collected on day 0 of MenACWY control vaccination. The receptor set was obtained from an adult in good health. The CDR3 runs from the conserved cysteine through the conserved F or W.

j_call: TRBJ1-6; v_call: TRBV23-1; cdr3_aa: CASSLVTNCRDGSPLHF
j_call: TRBJ2-1; v_call: TRBV11-3; cdr3_aa: CASSPGFGGAYNEQFF
j_call: TRBJ2-3; v_call: TRBV30; cdr3_aa: CAWSRQAGTDTQYF
j_call: TRBJ1-2; v_call: TRBV2; cdr3_aa: CASSEERGGSFYGYTF
j_call: TRBJ2-7; v_call: TRBV7-2; cdr3_aa: CASSLIRVGEQYF
j_call: TRBJ1-1; v_call: TRBV5-1; cdr3_aa: CASSLGLLNTEAFF
j_call: TRBJ2-1; v_call: TRBV15; cdr3_aa: CATSRDRAGRRNEQFF
j_call: TRBJ2-2; v_call: TRBV11-3; cdr3_aa: CASSPGIKVPGELFF
j_call: TRBJ1-6; v_call: TRBV4-3; cdr3_aa: CASSRGRTAYNSPLHF
j_call: TRBJ2-7; v_call: TRBV28; cdr3_aa: CASRRGTGRRASSYEQYF
j_call: TRBJ1-1; v_call: TRBV24-1; cdr3_aa: CATSDTGRNTEAFF
j_call: TRBJ1-3; v_call: TRBV10-3; cdr3_aa: CAIRSGTGPGNTIYF
j_call: TRBJ2-1; v_call: TRBV11-2; cdr3_aa: CASSLVGLAGGNEQFF
j_call: TRBJ1-1; v_call: TRBV6-6; cdr3_aa: CASRPRVGQGDTEAFF
j_call: TRBJ2-5; v_call: TRBV7-6; cdr3_aa: CASSPVDRGQETQYF
j_call: TRBJ1-4; v_call: TRBV3-1/TRBV3-2; cdr3_aa: CASSPGTGGYEKLFF
j_call: TRBJ2-5; v_call: TRBV7-2; cdr3_aa: CASSLASAPQETQYF
j_call: TRBJ2-3; v_call: TRBV24-1; cdr3_aa: CATSDTQGELDTQYF
j_call: TRBJ1-1; v_call: TRBV2; cdr3_aa: CASSEQYGAFF
j_call: TRBJ2-2; v_call: TRBV9; cdr3_aa: CASSVNREGPNTGELFF
j_call: TRBJ1-5; v_call: TRBV7-3; cdr3_aa: CASSSDRPPNNQPQHF
j_call: TRBJ2-3; v_call: TRBV28; cdr3_aa: CASSLTQYF
j_call: TRBJ1-4; v_call: TRBV4-1; cdr3_aa: CASSQGFGAQNSEKLFF
j_call: TRBJ2-2; v_call: TRBV25-1; cdr3_aa: CASSDSDTGELFF
j_call: TRBJ1-2; v_call: TRBV29-1; cdr3_aa: CSAHGTIYGYTF
j_call: TRBJ1-4; v_call: TRBV28; cdr3_aa: CASSFIQGDDLFF
j_call: TRBJ2-2; v_call: TRBV28; cdr3_aa: CASSLRTRDTGELFF
j_call: TRBJ2-7; v_call: TRBV7-2; cdr3_aa: CASSSRSLVGGEQYF
j_call: TRBJ2-7; v_call: TRBV5-1; cdr3_aa: CASSSGGRGYEQYF
j_call: TRBJ2-7; v_call: TRBV19; cdr3_aa: CASRRGTGTYEQYF